This TCR beta chain was recovered during a study of shared clonotypes between healthy human individuals. TCRdb keeps only in-frame clones here, not all; method: immunoSEQ multiplex PCR. The repertoire holds around 2.1 million clones, with about 92% as singletons. The length of the CDR3 is 10 residues. V was pared by 6 bases and J by 5 bases, with 3 bases between. The V gene's germline CDR1 is SGHTA and CDR2 FQGNSA. The naive CD8 subset, CD45RO-negative cells positively selected for CCR7, excluded terminally differentiated effector memory CD45RA+ cells. The TCR was taken from a man aged 18 to 30 in good health. Some clones in this sample may be carry-over from other donors' samples. The sequencing sample was made of naive CD8+ T cells from PBMCs. The V call is TRBV7-2, the J call TRBJ2-3; D unclear. CDR3 residues: CASSLDTQYF. The CDR3 DNA sequence: TGTGCCAGCAGTCTAGATACGCAGTATTTT.